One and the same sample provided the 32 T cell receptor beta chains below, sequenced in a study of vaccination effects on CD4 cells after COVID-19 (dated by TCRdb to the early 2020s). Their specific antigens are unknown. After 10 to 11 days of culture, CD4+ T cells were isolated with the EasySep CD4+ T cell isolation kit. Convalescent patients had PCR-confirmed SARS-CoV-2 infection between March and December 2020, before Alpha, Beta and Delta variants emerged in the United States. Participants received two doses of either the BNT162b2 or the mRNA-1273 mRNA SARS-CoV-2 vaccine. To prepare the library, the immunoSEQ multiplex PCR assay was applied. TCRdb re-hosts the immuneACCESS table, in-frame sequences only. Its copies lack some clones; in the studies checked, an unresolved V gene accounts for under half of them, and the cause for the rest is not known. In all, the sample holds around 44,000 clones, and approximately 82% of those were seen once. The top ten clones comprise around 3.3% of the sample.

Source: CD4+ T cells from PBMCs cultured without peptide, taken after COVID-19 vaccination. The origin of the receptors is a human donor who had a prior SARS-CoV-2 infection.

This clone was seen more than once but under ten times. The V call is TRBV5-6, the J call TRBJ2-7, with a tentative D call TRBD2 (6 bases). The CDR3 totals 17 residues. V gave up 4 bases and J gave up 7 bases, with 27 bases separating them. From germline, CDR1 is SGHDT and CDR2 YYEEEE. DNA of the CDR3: TGTGCCAGCAGCCCCCCGCCCCGCTGGGGGGATTGGTATGAGCAGTACTTC. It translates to CASSPPPRWGDWYEQYF.

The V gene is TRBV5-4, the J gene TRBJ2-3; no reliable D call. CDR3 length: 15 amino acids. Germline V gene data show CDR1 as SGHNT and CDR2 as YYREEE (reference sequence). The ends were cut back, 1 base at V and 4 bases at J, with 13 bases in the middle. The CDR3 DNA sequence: TGTGCCAGCAGCTTGTACCGTTCCGCTTCAGATACGCAGTATTTT. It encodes CASSLYRSASDTQYF.

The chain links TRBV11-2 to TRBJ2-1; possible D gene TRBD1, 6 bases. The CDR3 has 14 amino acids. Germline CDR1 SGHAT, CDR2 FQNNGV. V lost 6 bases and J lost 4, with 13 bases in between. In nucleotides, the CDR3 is TGTGCCAGCAGACTTTTAACAGGGTACAATGAGCAGTTCTTC. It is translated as CASRLLTGYNEQFF.

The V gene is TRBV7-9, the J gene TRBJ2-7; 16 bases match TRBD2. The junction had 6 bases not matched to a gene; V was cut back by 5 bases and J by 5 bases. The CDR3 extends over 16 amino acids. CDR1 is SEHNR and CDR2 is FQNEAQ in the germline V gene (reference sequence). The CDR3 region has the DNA TGTGCCAGCAGCGTCGGGACTAGCGGGGGGGCCCACGAGCAGTACTTC. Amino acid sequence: CASSVGTSGGAHEQYF.

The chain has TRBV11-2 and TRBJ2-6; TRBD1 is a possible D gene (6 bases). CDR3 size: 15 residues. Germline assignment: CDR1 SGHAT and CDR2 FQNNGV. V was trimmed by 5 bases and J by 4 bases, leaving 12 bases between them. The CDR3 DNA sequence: TGTGCCAGCAGCAGACAGGTATCCGGGGCCAACGTCCTGACTTTC. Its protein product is CASSRQVSGANVLTF. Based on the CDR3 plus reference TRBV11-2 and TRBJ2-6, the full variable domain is EAGVAQSPRYKIIEKRQSVAFWCNPISGHATLYWYQQILGQGPKLLIQFQNNGVVDDSQLPKDRFSAERLKGVDSTLKIQPAKLEDSAVYLCASSRQVSGANVLTFGAGSRLTVL.

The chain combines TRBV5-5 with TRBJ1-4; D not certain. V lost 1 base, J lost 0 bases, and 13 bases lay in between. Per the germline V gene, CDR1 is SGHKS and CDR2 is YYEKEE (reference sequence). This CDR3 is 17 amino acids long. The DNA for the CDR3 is TGTGCCAGCAGCTTGTACGCAGTACCAGCAACTAATGAAAAACTGTTTTTT. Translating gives CASSLYAVPATNEKLFF.

The CDR3 sequence: CASSLVTGGVETQYF. Written as DNA, the CDR3 is TGTGCCAGCAGCTTGGTGACAGGGGGCGTAGAGACCCAGTACTTC. The rearrangement links TRBV5-6 to TRBJ2-5; 10 bases agree with TRBD1. CDR3 length equals 15 residues. V lost 0 bases to trimming and J lost 4 bases; unmatched junction nucleotides: 3. Germline V gene sequence: CDR1 SGHDT, CDR2 YYEEEE.

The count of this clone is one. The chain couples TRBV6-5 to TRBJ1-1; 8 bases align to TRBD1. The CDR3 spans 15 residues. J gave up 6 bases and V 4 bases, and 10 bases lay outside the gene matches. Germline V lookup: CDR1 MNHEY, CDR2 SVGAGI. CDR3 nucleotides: TGTGCCAGCAGTTTATACAGGGGGACCCAAGCTGAAGCTTTCTTT. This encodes CASSLYRGTQAEAFF.

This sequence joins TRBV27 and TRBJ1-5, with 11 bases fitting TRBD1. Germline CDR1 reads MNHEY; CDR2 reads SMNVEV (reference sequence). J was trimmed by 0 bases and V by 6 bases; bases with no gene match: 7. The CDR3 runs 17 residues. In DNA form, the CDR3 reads TGTGCCAGCAGGGGACAGGGGGAAGCAGATAGCAATCAGCCCCAGCATTTT. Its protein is CASRGQGEADSNQPQHF.

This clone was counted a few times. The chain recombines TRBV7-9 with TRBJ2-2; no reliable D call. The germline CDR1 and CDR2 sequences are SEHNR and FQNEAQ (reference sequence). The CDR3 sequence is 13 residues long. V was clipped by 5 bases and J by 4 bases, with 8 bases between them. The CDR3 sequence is CASSRGTTGELFF. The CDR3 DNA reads TGTGCCAGCAGCCGTGGAACCACCGGGGAGCTGTTTTTT.

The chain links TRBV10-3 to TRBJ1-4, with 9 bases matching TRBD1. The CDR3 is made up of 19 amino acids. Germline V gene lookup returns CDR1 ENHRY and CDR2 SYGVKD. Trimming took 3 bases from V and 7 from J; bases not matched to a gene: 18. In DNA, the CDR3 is TGTGCCATCAGTGAACCGGGACAGGGCTCTGATAATGTGTTTGAAAAACTGTTTTTT. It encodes CAISEPGQGSDNVFEKLFF.

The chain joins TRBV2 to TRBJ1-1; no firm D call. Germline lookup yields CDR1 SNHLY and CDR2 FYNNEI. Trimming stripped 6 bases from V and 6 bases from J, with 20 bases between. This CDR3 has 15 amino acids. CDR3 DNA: TGTGCCAGCAGATCCCAGAGGGTCACCACCTCTGAAGCTTTCTTT. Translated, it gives CASRSQRVTTSEAFF. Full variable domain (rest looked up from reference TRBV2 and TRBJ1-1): EPEVTQTPSHQVTQMGQEVILRCVPISNHLYFYWYRQILGQKVEFLVSFYNNEISEKSEIFDDQFSVERPDGSNFTLKIRSTKLEDSAMYFCASRSQRVTTSEAFFGQGTRLTVV.

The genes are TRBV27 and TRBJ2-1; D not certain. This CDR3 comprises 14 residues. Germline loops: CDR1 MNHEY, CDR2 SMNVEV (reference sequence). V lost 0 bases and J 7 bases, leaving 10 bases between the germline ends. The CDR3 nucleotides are TGTGCCAGCAGTTTATCGAACTATTTTAATGAGCAGTTCTTC. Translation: CASSLSNYFNEQFF.

The CDR3, as DNA: TGTGCCAGCAGCGAGGGAGTAGCGGGGGCCCAAGAGACCCAGTACTTC. Encoded protein: CASSEGVAGAQETQYF. The V gene is TRBV9, the J gene TRBJ2-5, with 9 positions matching TRBD2. Germline assignment: CDR1 SGDLS and CDR2 YYNGEE. The length of the CDR3 is 16 residues. Trimming removed 3 bases from V and 1 base from J; junction bases left unmatched: 7.

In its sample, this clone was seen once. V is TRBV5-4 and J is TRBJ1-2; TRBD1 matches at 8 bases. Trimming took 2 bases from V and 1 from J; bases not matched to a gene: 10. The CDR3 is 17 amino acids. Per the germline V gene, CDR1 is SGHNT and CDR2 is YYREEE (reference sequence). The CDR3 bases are TGTGCCAGCAGCTTTGGACAGGGCCCGAATGATAACTATGGCTACACCTTC. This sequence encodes CASSFGQGPNDNYGYTF. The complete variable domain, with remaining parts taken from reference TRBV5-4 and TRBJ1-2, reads ETGVTQSPTHLIKTRGQQVTLRCSSQSGHNTVSWYQQALGQGPQFIFQYYREEENGRGNFPPRFSGLQFPNYSSELNVNALELDDSALYLCASSFGQGPNDNYGYTFGSGTRLTVV.

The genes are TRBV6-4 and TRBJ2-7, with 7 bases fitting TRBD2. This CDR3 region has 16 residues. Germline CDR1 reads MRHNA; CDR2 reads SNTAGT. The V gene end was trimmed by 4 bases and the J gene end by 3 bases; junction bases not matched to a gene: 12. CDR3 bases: TGTGCCAGCAGTGTTGGAGCGGGAAAGAATGACTACGAGCAGTACTTC. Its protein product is CASSVGAGKNDYEQYF.

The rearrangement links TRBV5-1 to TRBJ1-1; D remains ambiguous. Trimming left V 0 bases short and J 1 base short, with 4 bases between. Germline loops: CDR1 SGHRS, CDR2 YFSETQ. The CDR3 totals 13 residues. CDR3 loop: CASSLAANTEAFF. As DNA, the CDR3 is TGCGCCAGCAGCTTGGCGGCGAACACTGAAGCTTTCTTT.

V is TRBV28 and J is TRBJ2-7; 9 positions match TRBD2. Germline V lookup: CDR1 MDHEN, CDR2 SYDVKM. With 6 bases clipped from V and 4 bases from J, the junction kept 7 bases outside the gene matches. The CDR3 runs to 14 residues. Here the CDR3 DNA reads TGTGCCAGCAGGCCGAGCGGGAGGATGTACGAGCAGTACTTC. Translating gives CASRPSGRMYEQYF.

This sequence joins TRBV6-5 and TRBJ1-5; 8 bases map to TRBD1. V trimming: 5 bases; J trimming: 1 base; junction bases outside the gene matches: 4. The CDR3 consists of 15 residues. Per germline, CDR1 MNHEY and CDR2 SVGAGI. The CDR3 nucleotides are TGTGCCAGCAGTCCTGACAGGGGAAGCAATCAGCCCCAGCATTTT. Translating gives CASSPDRGSNQPQHF.

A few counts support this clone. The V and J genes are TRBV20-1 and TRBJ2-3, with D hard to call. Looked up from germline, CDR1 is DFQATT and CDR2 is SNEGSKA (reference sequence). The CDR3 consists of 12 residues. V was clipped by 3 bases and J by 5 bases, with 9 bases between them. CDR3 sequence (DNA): TGCAGTGCTAGTCACCTATTAGATACGCAGTATTTT. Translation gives CSASHLLDTQYF.

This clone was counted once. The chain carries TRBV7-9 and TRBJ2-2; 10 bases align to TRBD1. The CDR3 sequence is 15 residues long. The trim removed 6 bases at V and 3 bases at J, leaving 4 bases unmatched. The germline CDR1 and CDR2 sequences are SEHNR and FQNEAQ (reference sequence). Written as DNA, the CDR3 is TGTGCCAGCAGGGAGGGACAGGGGTACACCGGGGAGCTGTTTTTT. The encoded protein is CASREGQGYTGELFF.

CDR3 nucleotide sequence: TGTGCCAGCGGGGATGTTCAGCCCCAGCATTTT. It translates to CASGDVQPQHF. The rearrangement joins TRBV6-5 to TRBJ1-5; D is unclear. Germline V gene data show CDR1 as MNHEY and CDR2 as SVGAGI. This CDR3 is built from 11 residues. V lost 8 bases to trimming and J lost 6 bases, with 8 bases between them.

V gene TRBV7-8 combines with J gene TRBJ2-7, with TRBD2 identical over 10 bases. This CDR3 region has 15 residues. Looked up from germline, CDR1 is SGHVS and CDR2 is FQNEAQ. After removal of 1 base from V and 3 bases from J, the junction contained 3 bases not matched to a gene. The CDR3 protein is CASSLEAGGYYEQYF. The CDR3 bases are TGTGCCAGCAGCTTAGAAGCGGGAGGGTACTACGAGCAGTACTTC.

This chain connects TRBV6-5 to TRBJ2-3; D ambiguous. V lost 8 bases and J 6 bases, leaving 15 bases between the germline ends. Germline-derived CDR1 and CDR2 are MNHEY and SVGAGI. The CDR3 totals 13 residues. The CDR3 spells CASASTSPDTQYF. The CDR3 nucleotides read TGTGCCAGCGCCTCAACGTCGCCGGATACGCAGTATTTT.

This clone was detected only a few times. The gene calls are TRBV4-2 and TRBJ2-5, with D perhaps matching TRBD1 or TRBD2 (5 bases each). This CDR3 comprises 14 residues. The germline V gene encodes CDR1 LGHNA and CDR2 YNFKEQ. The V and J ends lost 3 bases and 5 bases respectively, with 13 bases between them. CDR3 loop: CASSHRDLGETQYF. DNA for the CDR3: TGTGCCAGCAGCCACAGGGACCTAGGTGAGACCCAGTACTTC.

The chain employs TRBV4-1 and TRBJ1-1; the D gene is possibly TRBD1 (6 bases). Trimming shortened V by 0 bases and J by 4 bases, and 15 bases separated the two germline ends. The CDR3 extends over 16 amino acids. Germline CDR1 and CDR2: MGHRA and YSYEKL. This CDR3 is CASSQDRVGGRTEAFF. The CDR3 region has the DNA TGCGCCAGCAGCCAAGATCGGGTGGGGGGGCGCACTGAAGCTTTCTTT.

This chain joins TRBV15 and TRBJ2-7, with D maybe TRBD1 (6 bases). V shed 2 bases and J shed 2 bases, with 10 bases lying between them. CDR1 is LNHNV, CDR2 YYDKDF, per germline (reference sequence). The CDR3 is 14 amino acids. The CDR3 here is CATSRQQGPYEQYF. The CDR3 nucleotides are TGTGCCACCAGCAGACAACAGGGACCCTACGAGCAGTACTTC.

CDR3 coding DNA: TGTGCCAGCAGCCCAGGGGGTGGCAATCAGCCCCAGCATTTT. Its protein product is CASSPGGGNQPQHF. The chain carries TRBV7-9 and TRBJ1-5; 7 bases fit TRBD1. Trimming at V came to 5 bases and at J to 2 bases, leaving 3 bases not matched to a gene. Germline CDR1 reads SEHNR; CDR2 reads FQNEAQ (reference sequence). The length of the CDR3 is 14 residues.

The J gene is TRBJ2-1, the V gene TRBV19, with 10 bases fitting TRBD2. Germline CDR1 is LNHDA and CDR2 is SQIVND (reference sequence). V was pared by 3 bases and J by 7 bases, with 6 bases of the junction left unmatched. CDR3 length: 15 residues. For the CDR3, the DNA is TGTGCCAGTAGTATTGCTAGCGGGAGCTGGAATGAGCAGTTCTTC. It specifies CASSIASGSWNEQFF.

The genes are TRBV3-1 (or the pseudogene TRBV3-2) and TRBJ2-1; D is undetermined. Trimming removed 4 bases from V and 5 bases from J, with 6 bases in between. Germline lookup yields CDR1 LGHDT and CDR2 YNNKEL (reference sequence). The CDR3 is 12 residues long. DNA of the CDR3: TGTGCCAGCAGCCTAGGACACAATGAGCAGTTCTTC. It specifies CASSLGHNEQFF.

The CDR3 coding sequence is TGCGCCAGCAGCCAACAACCCAGCCCAGAAGAGACCCAGTACTTC. Amino acid sequence: CASSQQPSPEETQYF. This chain links TRBV4-1 with TRBJ2-5, with D unresolved. The germline V and J ends were trimmed by 2 bases and 3 bases, with 13 bases remaining between them. CDR1 is MGHRA, CDR2 YSYEKL, per germline. The CDR3 spans 15 residues.

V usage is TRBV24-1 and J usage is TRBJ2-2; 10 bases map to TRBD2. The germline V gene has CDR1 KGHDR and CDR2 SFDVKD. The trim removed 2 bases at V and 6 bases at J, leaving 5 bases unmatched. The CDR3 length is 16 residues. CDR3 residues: CATSDWLAGVAGELFF. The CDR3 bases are TGTGCCACCAGTGATTGGCTAGCGGGAGTTGCCGGGGAGCTGTTTTTT.